Following are 7 T cell receptor beta chains from one sample sequenced in a study of tumor T cells in aggressive B-cell lymphoma. Only in-frame clones appear in the TCRdb table, and some are missing; sequencing was by immunoSEQ multiplex PCR. The sample holds roughly 3,000 clones, 75% to 90% seen once. Specimen: tumor tissue. Receptors were obtained from an adult with diffuse large B cell lymphoma.

This clone appeared once. The V call is TRBV27, the J call TRBJ2-7; no reliable D call. Germline V gene data show CDR1 as MNHEY and CDR2 as SMNVEV (reference sequence). This CDR3 region has 18 residues. Trimming took off 2 bases at V and 2 bases at J, with 22 bases between the two ends. CDR3 residues: CASSLGPQSGSQTYEQYF. The CDR3 nucleotides are TGTGCCAGCAGTTTAGGGCCCCAGTCAGGATCACAAACCTACGAGCAGTACTTC.

Comments on this clone: The same CDR3 also results from other DNA sequences found in this sample. The rearrangement links TRBV6-1 to TRBJ1-3; no clear D. The CDR3 extends over 16 amino acids. The V gene lost 4 bases and the J gene lost 0 bases, with 13 bases spanning the gap. From germline, CDR1 is MNHNS and CDR2 SASEGT. CDR3 sequence reads: CASSGRIFYSGNTIYF. In nucleotides, the CDR3 is TGTGCCAGCAGTGGCAGAATTTTTTACTCTGGAAACACCATATATTTT.

The V and J genes are TRBV5-4 and TRBJ2-5; a possible D gene is TRBD1 (6 bases). This CDR3 region has 13 residues. V was pared by 4 bases and J by 2 bases, with 9 bases between. The germline V gene encodes CDR1 SGHNT and CDR2 YYREEE (reference sequence). The CDR3 region has the DNA TGTGCCAGCAGCCGGGACACTCAAGAGACCCAGTACTTC. It translates to CASSRDTQETQYF.

J is TRBJ1-2 and V is TRBV2, with no clear D. Deletions cut 6 bases from V and 0 bases from J, with 14 bases between. This CDR3 is 15 amino acids long. Per the germline V gene, CDR1 is SNHLY and CDR2 is FYNNEI. The CDR3 loop is CASRPAGSPNYGYTF. The DNA for the CDR3 is TGTGCCAGCAGGCCCGCCGGGAGCCCTAACTATGGCTACACCTTC.

Remarks on this clone: This specimen includes other DNA sequences encoding the same CDR3. The chain has TRBV19 and TRBJ2-7, with TRBD1 identical over 7 bases. This CDR3 is 14 amino acids long. Per germline, CDR1 LNHDA and CDR2 SQIVND (reference sequence). The ends lost 8 bases at V and 3 bases at J; junction bases unmatched: 10. In DNA, the CDR3 is TGTGCCAGTTCTCAGACAGGGACGGGCTACGAGCAGTACTTC. Its translation is CASSQTGTGYEQYF.

The gene calls are TRBV25-1 and TRBJ1-4; the match to TRBD1 covers 11 bases. Germline V gives CDR1 MGHDK, CDR2 SYGVNS. This CDR3 is 17 amino acids long. J was trimmed by 0 bases and V by 4 bases; bases with no gene match: 4. CDR3 nucleotides: TGTGCCAGCAGTGCTCCGGGACAGGGGGCAACTAATGAAAAACTGTTTTTT. This encodes CASSAPGQGATNEKLFF. Complete variable domain (other parts from reference TRBV25-1 and TRBJ1-4): EADIYQTPRYLVIGTGKKITLECSQTMGHDKMYWYQQDPGMELHLIHYSYGVNSTEKGDLSSESTVSRIRTEHFPLTLESARPSHTSQYLCASSAPGQGATNEKLFFGSGTQLSVL.

The table lists this clone with a count of one. V and J are TRBV10-2 and TRBJ2-7; D not certain. V was cut by 8 bases and J by 2 bases, with 13 bases left in between. The CDR3 has 13 residues. CDR1 is WSHSY and CDR2 is SAAADI in the germline V gene. The CDR3 protein is CASRSLVAYEQYF. For the CDR3, the DNA is TGCGCCAGCCGGAGCCTAGTAGCCTACGAGCAGTACTTC.